The 4 T cell receptor beta chains in this list originate from one sample, sequenced in a study of technical replicates of blood from several donors. The repertoire was sequenced with immunoSEQ multiplex PCR; TCRdb's copy has only in-frame clones and lacks some. The profile covers 76,000 or so clones, with 80% to 90% appearing a single time and approximately 5% taken by the ten largest. The sample taken for sequencing was PBMCs. The source is a human donor in good health. Some clones in this sample may be carry-over from other donors' samples.

This chain uses TRBV5-1 with TRBJ1-1, with D hard to call. CDR1 is SGHRS, CDR2 YFSETQ, per germline. V shed 4 bases and J shed 6 bases, with 16 bases lying between them. The CDR3 is 14 residues long. The CDR3 sequence is CASSPPLVSAEAFF. DNA of the CDR3: TGCGCCAGCAGCCCTCCCTTAGTATCGGCTGAAGCTTTCTTT.

The chain carries TRBV4-2 and TRBJ2-7; 11 bases agree with TRBD2. CDR1 LGHNA and CDR2 YNFKEQ come from the germline V gene. The CDR3 contains 18 residues. The junction had 11 bases not matched to a gene; V was cut back by 0 bases and J by 4 bases. The CDR3 DNA reads TGTGCCAGCAGCCAAGAATTACCACTAGCGGGGGAGACTTACGAGCAGTACTTC. This gives the protein CASSQELPLAGETYEQYF.

This clone was counted a single time. This chain connects TRBV19 to TRBJ2-5; D is unresolved. There are 13 residues in the CDR3. The germline V and J ends were trimmed by 1 base and 4 bases, with 7 bases remaining between them. In germline, CDR1 is LNHDA, CDR2 SQIVND (reference sequence). The CDR3 DNA follows: TGTGCCAGTAGTATAGCCCCCCGAGAGACCCAGTACTTC. Translated: CASSIAPRETQYF.

The gene calls are TRBV11-2 and TRBJ2-5; 12 nucleotides line up with TRBD2. The CDR3 runs 16 residues. Germline V lookup: CDR1 SGHAT, CDR2 FQNNGV. The V gene end was trimmed by 3 bases and the J gene end by 2 bases; junction bases not matched to a gene: 4. For the CDR3, the DNA is TGTGCCAGCAGCTTTACGCTAGCGGGAGGGCAAGAGACCCAGTACTTC. This translates into CASSFTLAGGQETQYF.